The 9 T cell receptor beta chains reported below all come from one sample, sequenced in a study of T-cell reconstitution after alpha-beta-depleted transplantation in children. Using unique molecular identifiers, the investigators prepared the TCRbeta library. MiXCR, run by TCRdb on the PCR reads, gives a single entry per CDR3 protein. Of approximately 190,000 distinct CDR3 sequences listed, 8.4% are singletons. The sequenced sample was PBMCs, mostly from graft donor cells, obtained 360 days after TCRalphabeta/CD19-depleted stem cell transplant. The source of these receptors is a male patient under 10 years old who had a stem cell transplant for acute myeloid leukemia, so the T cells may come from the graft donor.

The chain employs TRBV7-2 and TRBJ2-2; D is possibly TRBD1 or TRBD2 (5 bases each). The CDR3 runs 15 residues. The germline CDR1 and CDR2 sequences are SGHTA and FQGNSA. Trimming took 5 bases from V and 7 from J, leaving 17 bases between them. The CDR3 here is CASSAQKMGDGELFF. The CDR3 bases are TGTGCCAGCAGCGCCCAAAAGATGGGGGACGGGGAGCTGTTTTTT.

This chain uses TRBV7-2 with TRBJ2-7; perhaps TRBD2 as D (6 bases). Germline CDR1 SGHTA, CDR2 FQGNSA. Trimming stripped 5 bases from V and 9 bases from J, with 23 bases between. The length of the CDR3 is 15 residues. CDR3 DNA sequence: TGTGCCAGCAGCGTTGGGCGTCTAGCGACTGGACGGCAGTACTTC. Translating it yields CASSVGRLATGRQYF.

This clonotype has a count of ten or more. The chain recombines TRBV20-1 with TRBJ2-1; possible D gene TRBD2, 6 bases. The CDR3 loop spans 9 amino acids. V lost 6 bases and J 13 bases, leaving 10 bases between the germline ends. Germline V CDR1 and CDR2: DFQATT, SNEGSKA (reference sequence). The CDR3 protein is CSAGTLQFF. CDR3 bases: TGCAGTGCCGGGACTCTCCAGTTCTTC.

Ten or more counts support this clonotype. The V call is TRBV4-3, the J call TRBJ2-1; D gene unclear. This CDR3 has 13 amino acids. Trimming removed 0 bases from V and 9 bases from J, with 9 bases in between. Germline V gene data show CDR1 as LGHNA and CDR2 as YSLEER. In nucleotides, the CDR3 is TGCGCCAGCAGCCAAGATATTAGCTTTGAGCAGTTCTTC. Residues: CASSQDISFEQFF.

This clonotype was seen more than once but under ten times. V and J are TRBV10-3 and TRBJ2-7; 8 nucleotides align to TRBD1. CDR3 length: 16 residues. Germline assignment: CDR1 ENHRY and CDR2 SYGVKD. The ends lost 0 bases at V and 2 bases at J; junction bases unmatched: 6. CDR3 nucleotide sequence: TGTGCCATCAGTGAGTCGTGGACAGGGCAGGCCTACGAGCAGTACGTC. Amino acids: CAISESWTGQAYEQYV.

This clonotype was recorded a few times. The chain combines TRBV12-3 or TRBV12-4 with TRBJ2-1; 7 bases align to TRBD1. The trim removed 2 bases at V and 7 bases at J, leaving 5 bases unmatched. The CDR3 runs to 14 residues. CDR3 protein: CASSLRGGANEQFF. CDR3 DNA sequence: TGTGCCAGCAGTTTAAGAGGGGGCGCGAATGAGCAGTTCTTC.

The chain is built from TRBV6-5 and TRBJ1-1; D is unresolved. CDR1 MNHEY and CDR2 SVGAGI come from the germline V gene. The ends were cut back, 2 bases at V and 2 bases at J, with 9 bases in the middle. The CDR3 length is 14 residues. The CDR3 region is CASSYGGVNTEAFF. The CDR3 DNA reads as TGTGCCAGCAGTTACGGCGGCGTTAACACTGAAGCTTTCTTT.

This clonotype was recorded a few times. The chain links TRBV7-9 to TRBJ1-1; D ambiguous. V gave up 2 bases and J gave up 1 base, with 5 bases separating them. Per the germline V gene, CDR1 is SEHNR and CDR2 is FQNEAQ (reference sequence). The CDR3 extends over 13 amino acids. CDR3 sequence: CASSLLTNTEAFF. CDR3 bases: TGTGCCAGCAGCTTACTTACGAACACTGAAGCTTTCTTT.

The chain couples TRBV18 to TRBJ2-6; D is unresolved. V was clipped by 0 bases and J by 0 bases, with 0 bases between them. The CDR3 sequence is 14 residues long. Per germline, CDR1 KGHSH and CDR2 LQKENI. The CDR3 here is CASSPPSGANVLTF. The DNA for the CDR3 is TGTGCCAGCTCACCACCCTCTGGGGCCAACGTCCTGACTTTC.